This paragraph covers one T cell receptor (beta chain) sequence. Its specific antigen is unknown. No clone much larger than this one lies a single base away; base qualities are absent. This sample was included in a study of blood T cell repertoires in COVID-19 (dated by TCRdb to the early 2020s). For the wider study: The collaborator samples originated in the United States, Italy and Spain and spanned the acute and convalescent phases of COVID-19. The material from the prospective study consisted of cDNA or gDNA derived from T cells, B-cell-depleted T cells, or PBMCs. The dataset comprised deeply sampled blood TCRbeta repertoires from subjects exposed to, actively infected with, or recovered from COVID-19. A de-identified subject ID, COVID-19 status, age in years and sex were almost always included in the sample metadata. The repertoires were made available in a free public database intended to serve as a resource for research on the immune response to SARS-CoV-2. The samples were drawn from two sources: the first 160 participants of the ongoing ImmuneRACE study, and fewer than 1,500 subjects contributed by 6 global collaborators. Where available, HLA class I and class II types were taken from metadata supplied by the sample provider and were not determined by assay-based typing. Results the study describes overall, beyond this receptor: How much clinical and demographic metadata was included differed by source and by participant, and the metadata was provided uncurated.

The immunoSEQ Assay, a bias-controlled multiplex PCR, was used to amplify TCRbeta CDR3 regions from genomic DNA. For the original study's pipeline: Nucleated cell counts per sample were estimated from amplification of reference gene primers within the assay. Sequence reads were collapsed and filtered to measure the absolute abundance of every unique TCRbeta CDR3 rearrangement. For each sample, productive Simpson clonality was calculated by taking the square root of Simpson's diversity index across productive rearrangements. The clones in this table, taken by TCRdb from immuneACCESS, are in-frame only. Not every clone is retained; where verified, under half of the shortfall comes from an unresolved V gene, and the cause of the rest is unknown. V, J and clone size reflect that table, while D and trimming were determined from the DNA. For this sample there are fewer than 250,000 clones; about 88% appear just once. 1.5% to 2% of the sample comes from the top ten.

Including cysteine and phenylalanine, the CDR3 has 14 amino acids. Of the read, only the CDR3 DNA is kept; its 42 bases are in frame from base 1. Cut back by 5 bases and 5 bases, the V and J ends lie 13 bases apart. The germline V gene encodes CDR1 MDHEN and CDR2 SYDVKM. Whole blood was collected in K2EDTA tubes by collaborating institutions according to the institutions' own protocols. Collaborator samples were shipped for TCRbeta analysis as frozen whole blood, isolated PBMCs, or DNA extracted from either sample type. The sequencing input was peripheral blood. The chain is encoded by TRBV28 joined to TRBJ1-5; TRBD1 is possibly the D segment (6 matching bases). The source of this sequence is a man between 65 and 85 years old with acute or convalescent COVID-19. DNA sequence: TGTGCCAGCAGTCTCCAGGGGAATGATCAGCCCCAGCATTTT. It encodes CASSLQGNDQPQHF.